The 14 T cell receptor beta chains below come from one sample, sequenced in a study of T cell responses to AZD1222 COVID-19 vaccine. The data were produced by immunoSEQ multiplex PCR, yet TCRdb's version contains in-frame clones alone and is incomplete. The sample records about 130,000 clones, approximately 83% being singletons. Here the sequenced sample was peripheral blood, taken on day 0 of AZD1222 vaccination. The source of these receptors is an adult in good health.

This clone occurred a few times. The chain employs TRBV24-1 and TRBJ1-3; D remains ambiguous. The CDR3 covers 15 residues. Trimming took 4 bases from V and 3 from J, leaving 12 bases between them. Germline-derived CDR1 and CDR2 are KGHDR and SFDVKD. The CDR3 region is CATSEATRSGNTIYF. The CDR3 DNA is TGTGCCACCAGTGAAGCGACACGCAGTGGAAACACCATATATTTT.

The V gene is TRBV6-2 or TRBV6-3, the J gene TRBJ1-1; no clear D. There are 12 residues in the CDR3. V lost 5 bases and J lost 6, with 10 bases in between. Germline V CDR1 and CDR2: MNHEY, SVGEGT. The CDR3 DNA is TGTGCCAGCAGTATCGGAGTGTCTGAAGCTTTCTTT. Amino acid sequence: CASSIGVSEAFF.

This chain joins TRBV7-9 and TRBJ2-3; D remains ambiguous. The germline V and J ends were trimmed by 1 base and 0 bases, with 11 bases remaining between them. Germline CDR1 and CDR2: SEHNR and FQNEAQ (reference sequence). The CDR3 is 16 amino acids. For the CDR3, the DNA is TGTGCCAGCAGCTTAGTAGGTGGAGCTAGCACAGATACGCAGTATTTT. Residues: CASSLVGGASTDTQYF.

V and J are TRBV30 and TRBJ1-2; tentative D call: TRBD1 (5 bases). The CDR3 is 13 amino acids. Germline V CDR1 and CDR2: GTSNPN, SVGIG (reference sequence). Trimming cost V 2 bases and J 8 bases, with 15 bases left between them. The CDR3, as DNA: TGTGCCTGGAGTCAAAACGGGGGGGACGGCTACACCTTC. Protein product: CAWSQNGGDGYTF. The full variable domain, completed using reference TRBV30 and TRBJ1-2, is SQTIHQWPATLVQPVGSPLSLECTVEGTSNPNLYWYRQAAGRGLQLLFYSVGIGQISSEVPQNLSASRPQDRQFILSSKKLLLSDSGFYLCAWSQNGGDGYTFGSGTRLTVV.

The rearrangement links TRBV6-2 or TRBV6-3 to TRBJ1-1, with D tentatively TRBD1 (5 bases). Germline V lookup: CDR1 MNHEY, CDR2 SVGEGT. This CDR3 contains 14 residues. Trimming pared 5 bases from V and 6 bases from J, leaving 16 bases between. The CDR3 nucleotides read TGTGCCAGCAGTCCGGGACGGACGTCTCCTGAAGCTTTCTTT. This sequence encodes CASSPGRTSPEAFF.

CDR3 DNA: TGCGCCAGCAGTTCCCTAGGGGGCGTGAACACTGAAGCTTTCTTT. Translating gives CASSSLGGVNTEAFF. This chain connects TRBV5-1 to TRBJ1-1; 7 positions match TRBD1. Germline V gene sequence: CDR1 SGHRS, CDR2 YFSETQ. This CDR3 region has 15 residues. After removal of 5 bases from V and 0 bases from J, the junction contained 7 bases not matched to a gene.

The chain recombines TRBV5-6 with TRBJ1-2, with 9 bases aligning to TRBD1. This CDR3 has 16 amino acids. CDR1 SGHDT and CDR2 YYEEEE come from the germline V gene. Trimming cost V 2 bases and J 1 base; bases outside gene matches: 6. In nucleotides, the CDR3 is TGTGCCAGCAGCTTTGGACAGGGGCGCCTTAACTATGGCTACACCTTC. Translated: CASSFGQGRLNYGYTF.

This clone was detected once. The rearrangement links TRBV27 to TRBJ1-1; TRBD1 aligns across 7 bases. The CDR3 is 15 amino acids. Per the germline V gene, CDR1 is MNHEY and CDR2 is SMNVEV (reference sequence). The J segment lost 7 bases and the V segment lost 3 bases, leaving 11 bases of the junction unmatched. The CDR3 reads CASSLGNRGKIEAFF. The DNA for the CDR3 is TGTGCCAGCAGTTTGGGCAACAGGGGTAAAATTGAAGCTTTCTTT.

This rearrangement joins TRBV30 to TRBJ1-4; D is possibly TRBD1 (5 bases). With 2 bases removed from V and 2 bases from J, the gap between germline ends came to 12 bases. The germline V gene encodes CDR1 GTSNPN and CDR2 SVGIG (reference sequence). The CDR3 length is 15 residues. The CDR3 here is CAWSLGTDTNEKLFF. CDR3 DNA: TGTGCCTGGAGTCTTGGGACCGACACTAATGAAAAACTGTTTTTT.

The chain has TRBV10-3 and TRBJ2-1; 10 bases agree with TRBD2. Germline CDR1 and CDR2: ENHRY and SYGVKD. V lost 6 bases, J lost 2 bases, and 1 base stayed unmatched. The CDR3 has 14 amino acids. CDR3 in DNA: TGTGCCATCAGGAGCGGGAGGGCCTACAATGAGCAGTTCTTC. The encoded protein is CAIRSGRAYNEQFF.

V is TRBV30 and J is TRBJ1-1; tentatively, D is TRBD1 (5 bases). The CDR3 loop spans 16 amino acids. Trimming shortened V by 4 bases and J by 1 base, and 19 bases separated the two germline ends. Germline CDR1 GTSNPN, CDR2 SVGIG (reference sequence). The CDR3 is CAWTDPGEARNTEAFF. Here the CDR3 DNA reads TGTGCCTGGACCGACCCGGGGGAGGCTCGGAACACTGAAGCTTTCTTT.

J is TRBJ2-5 and V is TRBV19; D ambiguous. Germline-derived CDR1 and CDR2 are LNHDA and SQIVND (reference sequence). With 7 bases removed from V and 5 bases from J, the gap between germline ends came to 14 bases. The CDR3 extends over 13 amino acids. The CDR3 protein is CASKTVPGETQYF. CDR3 nucleotide sequence: TGTGCCAGTAAGACTGTCCCGGGTGAGACCCAGTACTTC.

CDR3 sequence: CAWSVLPGTGELFF. The CDR3 region has the DNA TGTGCCTGGAGTGTACTTCCGGGGACCGGGGAGCTGTTTTTT. V is TRBV30 and J is TRBJ2-2, with D possibly being TRBD2 (5 bases). The CDR3 totals 14 residues. V lost 0 bases, J lost 5 bases, and 10 bases lay in between. Germline-derived CDR1 and CDR2 are GTSNPN and SVGIG (reference sequence). The variable domain in full, with the rest retrieved from reference TRBV30 and TRBJ2-2, is SQTIHQWPATLVQPVGSPLSLECTVEGTSNPNLYWYRQAAGRGLQLLFYSVGIGQISSEVPQNLSASRPQDRQFILSSKKLLLSDSGFYLCAWSVLPGTGELFFGEGSRLTVL.

The chain employs TRBV6-5 and TRBJ1-3, with D possibly being TRBD1 (5 bases). V was shortened by 6 bases and J by 0 bases, with 12 bases between the two germline ends. The CDR3 has 15 residues. Germline CDR1 is MNHEY and CDR2 is SVGAGI. The CDR3 is CASRPRDSSGNTIYF. CDR3 DNA: TGTGCCAGCAGACCCAGGGATAGCTCTGGAAACACCATATATTTT.